Here is one TCR beta chain with its context. This entry belongs to a study of blood T cell repertoires in COVID-19. Turning to the study itself: The origin of the acute and convalescent COVID-19 samples was the United States, Italy and Spain. Nucleic acid was either cDNA or gDNA, and it came from T cells, B-cell-depleted T cells, or PBMCs.

Source study methods: For nucleated cells, counts were estimated from reference gene primer amplification. Measured with immunoSEQ multiplex PCR; TCRdb has only the in-frame clones, and not every one. That table furnishes V, J and clone size, whereas the DNA furnished D and trimming. Of tens of thousands of clones listed, around 81% are singletons. Trimming shortened V by 6 bases and J by 5 bases, and 10 bases separated the two germline ends. The CDR3 runs 12 residues. Germline CDR1 and CDR2: LNHDA and SQIVND (reference sequence). The sequence came from a man older than 75 with acute or convalescent COVID-19. Sequenced material: peripheral blood. The J gene is TRBJ1-2, the V gene TRBV19; maybe TRBD1 (6 bases). The CDR3 DNA is TGTGCCAGTAGCCTCGGACAGTATGGCTACACCTTC. Translating gives CASSLGQYGYTF.